This T cell receptor (beta chain) emerged from a study of OX40 agonist ivuxolimab in advanced cancers. Looking at the study overall: Patients with prior anti-PD-1, anti-PD-L1 or anti-CTLA-4 therapy were eligible; 35% to 45% had some.

Whole-study findings and limits: Low normalized clonal expansion also occurred in some nonresponding patients.

This table comes from immunoSEQ multiplex PCR, and its TCRdb copy is limited to in-frame clones, with some not included. Among fewer than 80,000 clones listed, under 90% were seen once. Germline CDR1 MNHEY, CDR2 SMNVEV (reference sequence). CDR3 length equals 15 residues. Trimming at V came to 5 bases and at J to 3 bases, leaving 6 bases not matched to a gene. With regard to this clone: The antigen is unknown.

V usage is TRBV27 and J usage is TRBJ2-7, with 11 bases matching TRBD2. The receptor's source is an adult with an advanced solid tumor such as melanoma, head and neck, liver or kidney cancer. Sample: CD4+ or CD8+ T cells sorted from blood, taken in a trial of the OX40 agonist ivuxolimab. CDR3 DNA: TGTGCCAGCAGTCGGACTAGCGGGCTGAGCTACGAGCAGTACTTC. It specifies CASSRTSGLSYEQYF.